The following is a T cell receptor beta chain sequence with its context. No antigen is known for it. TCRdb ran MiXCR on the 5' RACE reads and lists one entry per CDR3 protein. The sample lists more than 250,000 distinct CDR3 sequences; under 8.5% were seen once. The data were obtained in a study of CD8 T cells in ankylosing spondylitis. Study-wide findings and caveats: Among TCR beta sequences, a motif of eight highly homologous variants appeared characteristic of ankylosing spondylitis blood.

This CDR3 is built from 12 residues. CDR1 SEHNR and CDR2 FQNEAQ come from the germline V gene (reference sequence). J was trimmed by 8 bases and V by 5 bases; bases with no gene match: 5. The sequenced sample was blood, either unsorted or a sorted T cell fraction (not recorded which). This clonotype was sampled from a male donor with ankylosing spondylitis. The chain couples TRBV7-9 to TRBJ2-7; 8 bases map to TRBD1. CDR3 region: CASSSDRGQQYF. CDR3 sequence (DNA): TGTGCCAGCAGCAGTGACAGGGGCCAGCAGTACTTC.